The 3 T cell receptor beta chains below all came from one sample that was sequenced in a study of blood T cell dynamics during melanoma immunotherapy. The table came from immunoSEQ multiplex PCR; TCRdb's copy has only in-frame clones and leaves some out. The sample holds about 12,000 clones, roughly 88% seen once. The time point here: week 3, after first cycle of checkpoint inhibitor. This specimen consisted of blood, obtained from a patient treated with checkpoint blockade. These receptors all stem from a human donor with melanoma.

The chain recombines TRBV4-2 with TRBJ1-2; 8 nucleotides align to TRBD1. This CDR3 has 14 residues. Germline V CDR1 and CDR2: LGHNA, YNFKEQ. Unmatched junction bases numbered 6, after V lost 3 bases and J lost 6 bases. CDR3 nucleotides: TGTGCCAGCAGCCACGTCGACAGGGGAAATGGCTACACCTTC. Residues: CASSHVDRGNGYTF.

The sample holds one count of this clone. V usage is TRBV10-3 and J usage is TRBJ1-2; perhaps TRBD1 as D (6 bases). CDR1 and CDR2 (germline): ENHRY, SYGVKD. Trimming shortened V by 2 bases and J by 8 bases, and 21 bases separated the two germline ends. CDR3 length: 16 residues. This CDR3 reads CAISEGLGARAGGYTF. CDR3 in DNA: TGTGCCATCAGTGAGGGATTGGGGGCCCGGGCGGGAGGCTACACCTTC.

This clone was seen a single time. The rearrangement links TRBV7-9 to TRBJ2-1; D gene uncertain. This CDR3 contains 14 residues. V lost 5 bases and J 14 bases, leaving 22 bases between the germline ends. The germline V gene encodes CDR1 SEHNR and CDR2 FQNEAQ (reference sequence). CDR3 amino acids: CASSLKRSLDEKFF. The DNA for the CDR3 is TGTGCCAGCAGCCTTAAGAGGTCGCTAGACGAGAAGTTCTTC.